The following is a TCR beta chain sequence with its context. This record comes from a study of T cells in narcolepsy. The CDR3 length is 12 residues. V was cut by 3 bases and J by 11 bases, with 10 bases left in between. Germline assignment: CDR1 MDHEN and CDR2 SYDVKM. Assay: immunoSEQ multiplex PCR; the TCRdb copy retains only in-frame clones and omits some. This sample has tens of thousands of clones; 50% to 65% occur once, and the top ten carry 12%. The sample was memory (CD45RA-) CD4+ T cells from blood. The V and J genes are TRBV28 and TRBJ1-4; D is unclear. The clonotype originates from a human donor in good health. The CDR3 here is CASSFGSGKLFF. The CDR3 DNA is TGTGCCAGCAGTTTTGGCTCCGGGAAACTGTTTTTT.